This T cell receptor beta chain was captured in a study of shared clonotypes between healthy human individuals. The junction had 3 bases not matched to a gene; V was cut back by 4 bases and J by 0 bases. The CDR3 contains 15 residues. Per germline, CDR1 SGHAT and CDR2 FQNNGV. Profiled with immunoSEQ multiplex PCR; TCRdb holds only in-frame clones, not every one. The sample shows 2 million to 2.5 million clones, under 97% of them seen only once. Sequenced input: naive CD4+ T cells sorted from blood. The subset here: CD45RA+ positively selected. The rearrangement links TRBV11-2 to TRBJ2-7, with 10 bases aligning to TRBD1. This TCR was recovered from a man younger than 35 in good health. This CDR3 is CASSSGQGGSYEQYF. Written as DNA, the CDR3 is TGTGCCAGCAGCTCAGGACAGGGGGGCTCCTACGAGCAGTACTTC. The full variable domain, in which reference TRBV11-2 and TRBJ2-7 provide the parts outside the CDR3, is EAGVAQSPRYKIIEKRQSVAFWCNPISGHATLYWYQQILGQGPKLLIQFQNNGVVDDSQLPKDRFSAERLKGVDSTLKIQPAKLEDSAVYLCASSSGQGGSYEQYFGPGTRLTVT.